This is a list of T cell receptor beta chains from one sample in a study of blood T cell repertoires in COVID-19. The repertoire was sequenced with immunoSEQ multiplex PCR; TCRdb's copy has only in-frame clones and lacks some. Seen here are about 200,000 clones, approximately 88% observed once, and the top ten hold around 8.4%. The material sequenced was PBMCs or T cells enriched from blood (not recorded which). These receptors were taken from a woman aged 18-35 years who had recovered from COVID-19. Each CDR3 is given with its conserved first and last residue. D genes are given only for firm matches. Clone size is not always given. Where it is, it says once, few, many or a class for expanded clones.

abundance	v_gene	d_gene	j_gene	CDR3nt	CDR3aa
.	TRBV9	.	TRBJ1-6	TGTGCCAGCAGCGTAGGTCTCACCCCAGATAATTCACCCCTCCACTTT	CASSVGLTPDNSPLHF
.	TRBV3-1/TRBV3-2	TRBD1	TRBJ1-1	TGTGCCAGCAGCCAAGAATCTACCGGGACAGTCACTGAAGCTTTCTTT	CASSQESTGTVTEAFF
.	TRBV13	TRBD1	TRBJ1-2	TGTGCCAGCAGCGAGCGAGGACAGGGGAACTACACCTTC	CASSERGQGNYTF
.	TRBV29-1	.	TRBJ1-1	TGCAGCGCCCTCCAGGGACTCACTGAAGCTTTCTTT	CSALQGLTEAFF
.	TRBV29-1	.	TRBJ1-5	TGCAGCGTTGAAGTTGAGCGGTATCAGCCCCAGCATTTT	CSVEVERYQPQHF
.	TRBV7-5	.	TRBJ1-1	TGTGTCAGAAGCTTGGACAGAGTTACTGAAGCTTTCTTT	CVRSLDRVTEAFF
.	TRBV5-1	.	TRBJ2-3	TGCGCCAGCAGCTTTAACTCCCAAACAGATACGCAGTATTTT	CASSFNSQTDTQYF
.	TRBV19	.	TRBJ2-5	TGTGCCAGTACATCGCGCGGGGCTGCCCAAGAGACCCAGTACTTC	CASTSRGAAQETQYF
once	TRBV7-2	TRBD1	TRBJ1-5	TGTGCCAGCAGCGCCGACAGGGGGGGCAATCAGCCCCAGCATTTT	CASSADRGGNQPQHF
.	TRBV2	TRBD2	TRBJ2-1	TGTGCCAGCAGCCCCACAACGGGGGGATTAACGGAGCAGTTCTTC	CASSPTTGGLTEQFF
.	TRBV19	.	TRBJ1-1	TGTGCCAGTAGTAAGGGGCAGGGAGGCACTGAAGCTTTCTTT	CASSKGQGGTEAFF
.	TRBV5-4	TRBD2	TRBJ2-7	TGTGCCAGCAGCTCGAGTACTTCTAGCGGACGCTACGAGCAGTACTTC	CASSSSTSSGRYEQYF
.	TRBV5-5	.	TRBJ1-1	TGTGCCAGCAGCTTTCGACAAGCCACTGAAGCTTTCTTT	CASSFRQATEAFF
once	TRBV3-1/TRBV3-2	TRBD2	TRBJ2-3	TGTGCCAGCAGCCGCGGGGGGGACACAGATACGCAGTATTTT	CASSRGGDTDTQYF
.	TRBV29-1	.	TRBJ2-3	TGCAGCGTCCGCCAGGAAGGTCATTACACAGATACGCAGTATTTT	CSVRQEGHYTDTQYF
.	TRBV4-2	TRBD1	TRBJ2-2	TGTGCCAGCAGCCAAGATTGGGCAGGGGGCCTCGGGGAGCTGTTTTTT	CASSQDWAGGLGELFF
.	TRBV3-1/TRBV3-2	.	TRBJ1-6	TGTGCCAGCAGCCAAGAGGCCCTACGGGCACCCCTCCACTTT	CASSQEALRAPLHF
once	TRBV5-1	.	TRBJ1-5	TGCGCCAGCAGCTTGGCAATCCGACCCCGAAAGGCTTACAGGCATTTT	CASSLAIRPRKAYRHF
.	TRBV6-5	.	TRBJ1-2	TGTGCCAGCAGGGACAGTGTCCAGGGCTACACCTTC	CASRDSVQGYTF
.	TRBV5-1	.	TRBJ2-3	TGCGCCAGCAGCTTGGGATCATTAGCTAGCACAGATACGCAGTATTTT	CASSLGSLASTDTQYF
once	TRBV5-4	TRBD2	TRBJ2-7	TGTGCCAGCAGCCCCATAGCGGGGGGGGTCACTTACGAGCAGTACTTC	CASSPIAGGVTYEQYF
.	TRBV29-1	.	TRBJ1-3	TGCAGCGTCCGCCTGGGTGAGGGCTACACCATATATTTT	CSVRLGEGYTIYF
.	TRBV6-5	.	TRBJ1-4	TGTGCCAGCAAGGGGTTTTGGACTAATGAAAAACTGTTTTTT	CASKGFWTNEKLFF
.	TRBV10-2	.	TRBJ1-5	TGCGCCAGCAGTGAGTATTTACTTCAGCCCCAGCATTTT	CASSEYLLQPQHF
.	TRBV7-9	TRBD1	TRBJ1-2	TGTGCCAGCAGCCAAACACAGGGGCAAGATGGCTACACCTTC	CASSQTQGQDGYTF
.	TRBV7-9	.	TRBJ2-5	TGTGCCAGCAGCTTTCGCAGCGGCCAAGAGACCCAGTACTTC	CASSFRSGQETQYF
.	TRBV18	TRBD1	TRBJ1-1	TGTGCCAGCTCACCAGTGGGGACAGGGGTAAGGGACACTGAAGCTTTCTTT	CASSPVGTGVRDTEAFF
.	TRBV19	TRBD1	TRBJ2-1	TGTGCCAGTAGCCCCAGGGGGAACTACAATGAGCAGTTCTTC	CASSPRGNYNEQFF
.	TRBV6-5	.	TRBJ2-7	TGTGCCAGCGTTCAGGGTTTCCATATCTCCTACGAGCAGTACTTC	CASVQGFHISYEQYF
.	TRBV4-1	TRBD1	TRBJ1-2	TGCGCCAGCAGCCCCGAGAGACAGGGGGCGGATGGCTACACCTTC	CASSPERQGADGYTF
once	TRBV12-5	.	TRBJ1-1	TGTGCTAGTGGTTTGGTACTTTTCACGCAGAACACTGAAGCTTTCTTT	CASGLVLFTQNTEAFF
.	TRBV7-8	TRBD1	TRBJ2-7	TGTGCCAGCAGCTCTCCGGGACAGGGCCTCTACGAGCAGTACTTC	CASSSPGQGLYEQYF
.	TRBV27	.	TRBJ2-7	TGTGCCAGCAGTTTAAACGGAGCCTACGAGCAGTACTTC	CASSLNGAYEQYF
.	TRBV6-1	.	TRBJ1-2	TGTGCCAGCAGTGAATCCGGGGTTGGCTACACCTTC	CASSESGVGYTF
once	TRBV9	TRBD1	TRBJ1-3	TGTGCCAGCAGCCCCCAACCAGGGGGATACTCTGGAAACACCATATATTTT	CASSPQPGGYSGNTIYF
.	TRBV10-3	.	TRBJ2-1	TGTGCCATCGGCCACAGGGAACGCTACAATGAGCAGTTCTTC	CAIGHRERYNEQFF
.	TRBV5-4	.	TRBJ2-1	TGTGCCAGCAGTCTTCCGGCGGGGCGTTACAATGAGCAGTTCTTC	CASSLPAGRYNEQFF
.	TRBV4-1	.	TRBJ1-1	TGCGCCAGCAGCCAAGGATCGGAGGGTTACACTGAAGCTTTCTTT	CASSQGSEGYTEAFF
.	TRBV24-1	.	TRBJ1-5	TGTGCCACCAGTCCATCCGGCGGGGGCAATCAGCCCCAGCATTTT	CATSPSGGGNQPQHF